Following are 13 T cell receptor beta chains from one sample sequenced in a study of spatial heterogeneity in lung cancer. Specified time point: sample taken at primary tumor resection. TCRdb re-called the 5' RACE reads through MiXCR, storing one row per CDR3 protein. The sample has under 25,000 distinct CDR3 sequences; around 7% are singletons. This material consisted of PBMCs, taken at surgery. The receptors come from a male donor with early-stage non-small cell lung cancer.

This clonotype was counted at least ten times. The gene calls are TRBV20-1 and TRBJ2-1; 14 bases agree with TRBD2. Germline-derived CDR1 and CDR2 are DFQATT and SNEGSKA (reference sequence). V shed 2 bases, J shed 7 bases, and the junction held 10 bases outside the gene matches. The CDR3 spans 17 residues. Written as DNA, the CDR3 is TGCAGTGCTAGATCCCCGGGACTAGCGGGAGCTGGGAATGAGCAGTTCTTC. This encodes CSARSPGLAGAGNEQFF.

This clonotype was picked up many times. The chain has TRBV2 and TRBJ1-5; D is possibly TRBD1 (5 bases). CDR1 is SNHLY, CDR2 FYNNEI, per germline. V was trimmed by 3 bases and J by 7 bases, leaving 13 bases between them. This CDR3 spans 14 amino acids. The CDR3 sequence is CASSEGTRDQPQHF. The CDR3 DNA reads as TGTGCCAGCAGTGAGGGGACCAGGGACCAGCCCCAGCATTTT.

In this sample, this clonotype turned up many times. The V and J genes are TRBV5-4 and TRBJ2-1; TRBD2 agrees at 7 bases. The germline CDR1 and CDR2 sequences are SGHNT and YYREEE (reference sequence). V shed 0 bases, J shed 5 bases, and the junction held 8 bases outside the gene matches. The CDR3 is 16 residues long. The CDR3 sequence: CASSLDGASGNNEQFF. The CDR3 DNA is TGTGCCAGCAGCTTGGATGGCGCTAGCGGAAACAATGAGCAGTTCTTC.

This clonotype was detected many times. The CDR3 nucleotides are TGTGCCAGCAGTTACGGGAACAAAATCCAAGAGACCCAGTACTTC. It codes for CASSYGNKIQETQYF. The chain uses TRBV6-5 and TRBJ2-5; D call uncertain. Trimming pared 2 bases from V and 1 base from J, leaving 11 bases between. The CDR3 extends over 15 amino acids. Per germline, CDR1 MNHEY and CDR2 SVGAGI.

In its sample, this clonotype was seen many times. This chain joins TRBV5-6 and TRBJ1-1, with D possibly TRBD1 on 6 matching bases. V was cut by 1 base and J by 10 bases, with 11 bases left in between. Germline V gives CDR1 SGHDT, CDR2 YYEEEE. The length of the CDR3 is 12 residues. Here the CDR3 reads CASSLLQGRAFF. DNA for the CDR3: TGTGCCAGCAGCTTGTTACAGGGAAGAGCTTTCTTT. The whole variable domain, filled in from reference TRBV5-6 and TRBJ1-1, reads DAGVTQSPTHLIKTRGQQVTLRCSPKSGHDTVSWYQQALGQGPQFIFQYYEEEERQRGNFPDRFSGHQFPNYSSELNVNALLLGDSALYLCASSLLQGRAFFGQGTRLTVV.

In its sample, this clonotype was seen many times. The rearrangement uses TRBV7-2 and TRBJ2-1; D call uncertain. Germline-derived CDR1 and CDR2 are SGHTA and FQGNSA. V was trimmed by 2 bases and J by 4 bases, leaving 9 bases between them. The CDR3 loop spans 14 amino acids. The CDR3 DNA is TGTGCCAGCAGCTTATTAGCACAGTACAATGAGCAGTTCTTC. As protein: CASSLLAQYNEQFF.

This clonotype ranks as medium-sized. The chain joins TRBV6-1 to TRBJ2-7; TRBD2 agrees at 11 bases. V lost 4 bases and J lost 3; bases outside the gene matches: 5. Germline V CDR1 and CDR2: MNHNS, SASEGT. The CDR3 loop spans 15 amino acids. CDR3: CASSARLAGNYEQYF. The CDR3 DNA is TGTGCCAGCAGTGCCCGACTAGCGGGAAACTACGAGCAGTACTTC.

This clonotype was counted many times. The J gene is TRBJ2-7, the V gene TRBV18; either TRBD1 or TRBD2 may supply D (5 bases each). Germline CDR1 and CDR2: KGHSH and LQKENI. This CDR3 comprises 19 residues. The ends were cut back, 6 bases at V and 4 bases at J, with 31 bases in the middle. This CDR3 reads CASSLRDLRFTLTPYEQYV. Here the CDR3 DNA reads TGTGCCAGCTCCCTCCGGGACCTCCGTTTTACCCTTACGCCTTACGAGCAGTACGTC.

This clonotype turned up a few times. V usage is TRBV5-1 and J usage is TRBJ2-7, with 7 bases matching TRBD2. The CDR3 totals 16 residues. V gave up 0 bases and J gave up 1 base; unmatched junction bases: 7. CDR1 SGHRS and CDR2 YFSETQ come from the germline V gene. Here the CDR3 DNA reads TGCGCCAGCAGCTTGGTTTCGGCCGGGGGGTCCTACGAGCAGTACTTC. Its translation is CASSLVSAGGSYEQYF.

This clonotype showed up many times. The CDR3 loop is CASGPSGLYQETQYF. The DNA of the CDR3 is TGTGCTAGTGGTCCCTCCGGACTGTACCAAGAGACCCAGTACTTC. The V gene is TRBV12-5, the J gene TRBJ2-5; maybe TRBD2 (5 bases). Germline CDR1 LGHNT, CDR2 FRNRAP. This CDR3 comprises 15 residues. V lost 5 bases to trimming and J lost 0 bases, with 13 bases between them.

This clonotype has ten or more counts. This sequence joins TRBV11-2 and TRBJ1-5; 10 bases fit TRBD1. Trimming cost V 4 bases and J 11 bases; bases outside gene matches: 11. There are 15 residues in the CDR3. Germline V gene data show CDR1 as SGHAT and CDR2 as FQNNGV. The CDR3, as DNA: TGTGCCAGCAGCTGGGACCGGGACAGGGGAAGAGCCCAGCATTTT. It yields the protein CASSWDRDRGRAQHF.

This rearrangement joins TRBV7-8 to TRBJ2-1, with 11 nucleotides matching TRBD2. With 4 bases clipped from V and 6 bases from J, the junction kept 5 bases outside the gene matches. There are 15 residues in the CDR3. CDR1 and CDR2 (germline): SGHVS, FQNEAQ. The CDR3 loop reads CASSSLAGGPNEQFF. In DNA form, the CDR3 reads TGTGCCAGCAGCTCCCTAGCGGGAGGTCCCAATGAGCAGTTCTTC.

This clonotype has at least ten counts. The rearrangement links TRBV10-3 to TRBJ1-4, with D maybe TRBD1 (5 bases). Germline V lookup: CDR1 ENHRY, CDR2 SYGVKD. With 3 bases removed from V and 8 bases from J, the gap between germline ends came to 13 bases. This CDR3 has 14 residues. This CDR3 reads CAISEGQGKEKLFF. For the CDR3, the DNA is TGTGCCATCAGTGAAGGGCAGGGTAAAGAAAAACTGTTTTTT.